Listed here are 8 T cell receptor beta chains from one sample, sequenced in a study of cytomegalovirus exposure and HLA in healthy donors. Some clones are missing from TCRdb's copy, which holds only in-frame ones; the method was immunoSEQ multiplex PCR. The sample includes around 70,000 clones, 85% to 95% seen only once; the top ten take approximately 2%. Sequencing input: PBMCs. The source of these receptors is a woman aged 18 to 35 in good health and CMV-seropositive.

This clone appeared a single time. V gene TRBV4-3 combines with J gene TRBJ1-2, with TRBD1 identical over 11 bases. Germline V gene sequence: CDR1 LGHNA, CDR2 YSLEER. The V and J ends lost 3 bases and 6 bases, in that order; junction bases with no gene match: 3. This CDR3 has 14 amino acids. The CDR3 DNA sequence: TGCGCCAGCAGCCAGGACAGGGGGCGGAATGGCTACACCTTC. This translates into CASSQDRGRNGYTF.

This chain connects TRBV6-1 to TRBJ1-5, with 10 bases matching TRBD1. The junction had 8 bases not matched to a gene; V was cut back by 3 bases and J by 3 bases. Per germline, CDR1 MNHNS and CDR2 SASEGT. CDR3 length equals 17 residues. This chain's CDR3 is CASSEDRGAELNQPQHF. CDR3 sequence (DNA): TGTGCCAGCAGTGAGGACAGGGGGGCGGAACTCAATCAGCCCCAGCATTTT.

V is TRBV6-1 and J is TRBJ2-7, with unresolved D. There are 12 residues in the CDR3. Trimming cost V 2 bases and J 6 bases, with 8 bases left between them. CDR1 MNHNS and CDR2 SASEGT come from the germline V gene. CDR3 nucleotides: TGTGCCAGCAGTGAAATTACTCTCGAGCAGTACTTC. This encodes CASSEITLEQYF.

This chain links TRBV21-1 with TRBJ2-5; the listed D gene, TRBD2, was not tested against the DNA. TRBV21-1 is an annotated pseudogene. The CDR3 extends over 13 amino acids. The CDR3 reads CASSTQRGETQYF. For the CDR3, the DNA is TGTGCCAGCAGCACCCAAAGAGGGGAGACCCAGTACTTC.

This chain uses TRBV10-3 with TRBJ2-7; D is uncertain. Germline CDR1 is ENHRY and CDR2 is SYGVKD. The CDR3 runs to 12 residues. Trimming shortened V by 4 bases and J by 5 bases, and 9 bases separated the two germline ends. CDR3 residues: CAISVDFNEQYF. Here the CDR3 DNA reads TGTGCCATCAGTGTTGACTTCAACGAGCAGTACTTC.

The V call is TRBV4-1, the J call TRBJ2-1; 12 bases agree with TRBD2. Germline V gene data show CDR1 as MGHRA and CDR2 as YSYEKL. CDR3 length: 17 residues. V was pared by 2 bases and J by 3 bases, with 5 bases of the junction left unmatched. CDR3: CASSQTSSGGDYNEQFF. The CDR3 region has the DNA TGCGCCAGCAGCCAAACCTCTAGCGGGGGGGACTACAATGAGCAGTTCTTC.

J is TRBJ2-2 and V is TRBV30; no definite D call. This CDR3 region has 12 residues. V shed 3 bases and J shed 3 bases, with 5 bases lying between them. CDR1 is GTSNPN and CDR2 is SVGIG in the germline V gene (reference sequence). The DNA for the CDR3 is TGTGCCTGGAGACGGGACACCGGGGAGCTGTTTTTT. This sequence encodes CAWRRDTGELFF.

The gene calls are TRBV18 and TRBJ1-2; 9 bases fit TRBD1. V shed 6 bases and J 7 bases; nucleotides not matched to a gene: 15. This CDR3 is built from 16 residues. CDR1 is KGHSH and CDR2 is LQKENI in the germline V gene. The CDR3 region is CASSHSLDRGISGYTF. The CDR3 coding sequence is TGTGCCAGCTCGCATAGCCTGGACAGGGGTATAAGTGGCTACACCTTC. The full variable domain, completed using reference TRBV18 and TRBJ1-2, is NAGVMQNPRHLVRRRGQEARLRCSPMKGHSHVYWYRQLPEEGLKFMVYLQKENIIDESGMPKERFSAEFPKEGPSILRIQQVVRGDSAAYFCASSHSLDRGISGYTFGSGTRLTVV.